The 17 T cell receptor beta chains given below trace back to one sample, sequenced in a study of CD8 T cells in ankylosing spondylitis. TCRdb reanalysed the 5' RACE reads using MiXCR and keeps one entry per CDR3 protein. The data contain about 130,000 distinct CDR3 sequences, 6% to 8% of them singletons. Sample: blood, either unsorted or a sorted T cell fraction (not recorded which). All receptors derive from a female donor with ankylosing spondylitis or in good health (not recorded which).

This clonotype occurred many times. This chain joins TRBV12-3 or TRBV12-4 and TRBJ2-7, with D unclear. The CDR3 loop spans 14 amino acids. V lost 6 bases, J lost 5 bases, and 17 bases lay in between. The CDR3 protein is CASSISRSWDEQYF. The CDR3 DNA sequence: TGTGCCAGCAGCATCTCTAGAAGCTGGGACGAGCAGTACTTC.

This clonotype was counted at least ten times. The chain links TRBV20-1 to TRBJ2-7; possibly TRBD1 for D (5 bases). Germline CDR1 DFQATT, CDR2 SNEGSKA (reference sequence). V was clipped by 4 bases and J by 4 bases, with 14 bases between them. The CDR3 contains 13 residues. In DNA form, the CDR3 reads TGCAGTGCTACCTCACCACAGGTATACGAGCAGTACTTC. Protein: CSATSPQVYEQYF.

This clonotype was counted only a few times. The chain employs TRBV7-2 and TRBJ1-2, with D hard to call. V gave up 5 bases and J gave up 8 bases, with 21 bases separating them. Germline V gene sequence: CDR1 SGHTA, CDR2 FQGNSA. This CDR3 region has 15 residues. CDR3 in DNA: TGTGCCAGCAGCAACCACTATCGGAGGGCTATAGGCTACACCTTC. Translating gives CASSNHYRRAIGYTF.

This clonotype was picked up many times. The gene calls are TRBV6-5 and TRBJ1-3; no definite D call. This CDR3 spans 15 amino acids. Per germline, CDR1 MNHEY and CDR2 SVGAGI. V lost 4 bases to trimming and J lost 1 base, with 11 bases between them. As DNA, the CDR3 is TGTGCCAGCAGTTCAGGTTGGAGTTCTGGAAACACCATATATTTT. Residues: CASSSGWSSGNTIYF.

This clonotype was counted at least ten times. The V call is TRBV12-3 or TRBV12-4, the J call TRBJ2-1; D is possibly TRBD1 (6 bases). V was cut by 3 bases and J by 10 bases, with 13 bases left in between. This CDR3 has 13 amino acids. The CDR3 DNA reads TGTGCCAGCAGTTTGTATGGGACACAAGAGCAGTTCTTC. It translates to CASSLYGTQEQFF.

J is TRBJ1-1 and V is TRBV29-1; D remains ambiguous. This CDR3 region has 13 residues. CDR1 is SQVTM and CDR2 is ANQGSEA in the germline V gene. V shed 4 bases and J shed 3 bases, with 12 bases lying between them. DNA for the CDR3: TGCAGCGTTGCTGGCAGTACTCACACTGAAGCTTTCTTT. Protein: CSVAGSTHTEAFF.

This clonotype appeared many times. CDR3 coding DNA: TGTGCCAGCAGCTCCGGGACGAACACTGAAGCTTTCTTT. It specifies CASSSGTNTEAFF. V usage is TRBV7-3 and J usage is TRBJ1-1; tentatively, D is TRBD1 (5 bases). CDR1 SGHTA and CDR2 FQGTGA come from the germline V gene. CDR3 length: 13 amino acids. The germline V and J ends were trimmed by 4 bases and 1 base, with 7 bases remaining between them. Full variable domain (rest looked up from reference TRBV7-3 and TRBJ1-1): GAGVSQTPSNKVTEKGKYVELRCDPISGHTALYWYRQSLGQGPEFLIYFQGTGAADDSGLPNDRFFAVRPEGSVSTLKIQRTERGDSAVYLCASSSGTNTEAFFGQGTRLTVV.

The sample holds many counts of this clonotype. The chain has TRBV5-6 and TRBJ2-3; possible D gene TRBD1, 6 bases. This CDR3 is built from 14 residues. CDR1 and CDR2 from the germline V gene are SGHDT and YYEEEE. Trimming left V 3 bases short and J 3 bases short, with 11 bases between. This CDR3 reads CASSSQGSTDTQYF. The DNA of the CDR3 is TGTGCCAGCAGCTCACAGGGAAGTACAGATACGCAGTATTTT.

This clonotype was detected many times. The CDR3 DNA reads TGTGCCAGCAGCTTAAGGAGGGAGAACACTGAAGCTTTCTTT. Translating gives CASSLRRENTEAFF. This chain links TRBV7-2 with TRBJ1-1; D call uncertain. V shed 2 bases and J shed 1 base, with 8 bases lying between them. The germline CDR1 and CDR2 sequences are SGHTA and FQGNSA. This CDR3 contains 14 residues.

J is TRBJ2-2 and V is TRBV9; the D is unclear. The CDR3 is made up of 13 amino acids. V gave up 0 bases and J gave up 4 bases, with 4 bases separating them. Per the germline V gene, CDR1 is SGDLS and CDR2 is YYNGEE. The CDR3 sequence: CASSVGSTGELFF. The CDR3 coding sequence is TGTGCCAGCAGCGTAGGATCCACCGGGGAGCTGTTTTTT.

This clonotype came up many times. The chain employs TRBV5-1 and TRBJ2-3; tentative D call: TRBD2 (5 bases). The V end lost 1 base, the J end lost 3 bases, and 15 bases lay between the germline ends. The CDR3 extends over 16 amino acids. Germline CDR1 is SGHRS and CDR2 is YFSETQ. For the CDR3, the DNA is TGCGCCAGCAGCTTGTCGGGGAAATTTATTACAGATACGCAGTATTTT. Its translation is CASSLSGKFITDTQYF.

This clonotype has a count of ten or more. The chain is built from TRBV5-4 and TRBJ1-2, with TRBD1 matching over 8 bases. This CDR3 comprises 13 residues. The germline V gene encodes CDR1 SGHNT and CDR2 YYREEE (reference sequence). The ends lost 1 base at V and 10 bases at J; junction bases unmatched: 6. CDR3 DNA sequence: TGTGCCAGCAGCTTGAATGGACAGGGCGTCTACACCTTC. Its protein is CASSLNGQGVYTF.

The table lists this clonotype with many counts. This chain uses TRBV27 with TRBJ1-5; D possibly corresponds to TRBD1 (5 bases). Trimming shortened V by 3 bases and J by 4 bases, and 7 bases separated the two germline ends. The CDR3 spans 13 residues. CDR1 and CDR2 (germline): MNHEY, SMNVEV (reference sequence). The CDR3 DNA reads TGTGCCAGCAGTTTCTCAGGGAATCAGCCCCAGCATTTT. Amino acid sequence: CASSFSGNQPQHF.

In this sample, this clonotype turned up many times. V gene TRBV4-1 combines with J gene TRBJ2-1; the D gene is possibly TRBD2 (6 bases). The V end lost 11 bases, the J end lost 1 base, and 12 bases lay between the germline ends. From germline, CDR1 is MGHRA and CDR2 YSYEKL. This CDR3 is 13 amino acids long. The DNA of the CDR3 is TGCGCCTCAGGAGGGTCTTCCTACAATGAGCAGTTCTTC. Amino acid sequence: CASGGSSYNEQFF.

This clonotype has at least ten counts. In DNA form, the CDR3 reads TGTGCCAGCAGCTTACATAAGGGAGGGCCCTACGAGCAGTACTTC. It is translated as CASSLHKGGPYEQYF. The rearrangement joins TRBV11-2 to TRBJ2-7; 7 positions agree with TRBD2. From germline, CDR1 is SGHAT and CDR2 FQNNGV. J gave up 2 bases and V 2 bases, and 6 bases lay outside the gene matches. This CDR3 region has 15 residues.

This clonotype has at least ten counts. CDR3 amino acids: CASSQDEIPGLAVTDTQYF. The CDR3 DNA reads TGCGCCAGCAGCCAAGATGAGATCCCGGGACTAGCGGTCACAGATACGCAGTATTTT. This rearrangement joins TRBV4-1 to TRBJ2-3; 11 nucleotides line up with TRBD2. The CDR3 covers 19 residues. Germline V gene lookup returns CDR1 MGHRA and CDR2 YSYEKL. J gave up 2 bases and V 0 bases, and 10 bases lay outside the gene matches.

In this sample, this clonotype turned up many times. V usage is TRBV5-1 and J usage is TRBJ1-4; perhaps TRBD1 as D (6 bases). Trimming removed 5 bases at V and 3 bases at J, with 17 bases between. CDR3 size: 16 residues. The V gene's germline CDR1 is SGHRS and CDR2 YFSETQ. CDR3 bases: TGCGCCAGCAGGTTCGGGGGCGATGGGCCTAATGAAAAACTGTTTTTT. Amino acids: CASRFGGDGPNEKLFF.